These 13 T cell receptor beta chains came from one sample sequenced in a study of blood T cells in healthy people across ages. A sample-barcoded 5' primer and a J-beta primer mix were used in a second PCR of roughly 6 to 11 cycles. TCRdb reanalysed the 5' RACE reads using MiXCR and keeps one entry per CDR3 protein. This table has more than 1 million distinct CDR3 sequences, 45% appearing once. The material sequenced was blood. The receptors were gathered from a woman aged 55-69 years in good health.

The chain has TRBV7-6 and TRBJ2-6; no reliable D call. The CDR3 runs to 16 residues. Germline-derived CDR1 and CDR2 are SGHVS and FNYEAQ. Trimming stripped 5 bases from V and 0 bases from J, with 11 bases between. CDR3 DNA: TGTGCCAGCAGCCCAGGACGGATCTCTGGGGCCAACGTCCTGACTTTC. Amino acid sequence: CASSPGRISGANVLTF.

In this sample, this clonotype turned up a few times. The chain combines TRBV6-6 with TRBJ2-5, with 9 nucleotides matching TRBD2. Trimming removed 0 bases from V and 7 bases from J; junction bases left unmatched: 6. This CDR3 is 15 amino acids long. Germline V gene sequence: CDR1 MNHNY, CDR2 SVGAGI (reference sequence). CDR3 sequence (DNA): TGTGCCAGCAGTTACTCTAGCGGGGGAACGGGGACCCAGTACTTC. Amino acids: CASSYSSGGTGTQYF.

This rearrangement joins TRBV12-3 or TRBV12-4 to TRBJ1-5; D is possibly TRBD1 (6 bases). Trimming cost V 6 bases and J 5 bases, with 11 bases left between them. This CDR3 has 13 residues. This CDR3 reads CASRGQPDQPQHF. CDR3 in DNA: TGTGCCAGCAGAGGACAGCCAGATCAGCCCCAGCATTTT.

This clonotype has only a few counts. This chain connects TRBV11-2 to TRBJ2-4, with D possibly TRBD2 on 5 matching bases. The J call is doubtful: the DNA matches TRBJ2-5 better. Germline-derived CDR1 and CDR2 are SGHAT and FQNNGV. This CDR3 region has 13 residues. CDR3 nucleotides: TGTGCCAGCAGCTTACAAAGGAGGGAGACCCAGTACTTC. Its protein is CASSLQRRETQYF.

V usage is TRBV25-1 and J usage is TRBJ2-7; weak D call: TRBD2 (6 bases). V was clipped by 1 base and J by 3 bases, with 19 bases between them. The CDR3 has 17 amino acids. Looked up from germline, CDR1 is MGHDK and CDR2 is SYGVNS. The CDR3 is CASSELSWGEEDYEQYF. Written as DNA, the CDR3 is TGTGCCAGCAGTGAATTGAGCTGGGGGGAGGAGGACTACGAGCAGTACTTC.

The chain is built from TRBV2 and TRBJ2-5; TRBD2 might be the D (5 bases). V was pared by 6 bases and J by 3 bases, with 8 bases between. The CDR3 runs to 12 residues. Germline CDR1 reads SNHLY; CDR2 reads FYNNEI. CDR3 sequence: CASRVAKETQYF. CDR3 DNA sequence: TGTGCCAGCAGGGTAGCGAAAGAGACCCAGTACTTC.

This rearrangement joins TRBV28 to TRBJ2-1; TRBD2 is a possible D gene (6 bases). Germline loops: CDR1 MDHEN, CDR2 SYDVKM. The CDR3 covers 15 residues. V lost 3 bases to trimming and J lost 7 bases, with 16 bases between them. This CDR3 is CASSFLWGEANEQFF. In nucleotides, the CDR3 is TGTGCCAGCAGTTTTCTTTGGGGGGAGGCGAATGAGCAGTTCTTC.

CDR3 coding DNA: TGTGCCAGCAGCCCGGCGACAGATAGCAATCAGCCCCAGCATTTT. It translates to CASSPATDSNQPQHF. The rearrangement links TRBV7-8 to TRBJ1-5; perhaps TRBD1 as D (5 bases). Germline CDR1 SGHVS, CDR2 FQNEAQ. The CDR3 has 15 amino acids. The V end lost 5 bases, the J end lost 0 bases, and 11 bases lay between the germline ends.

This clonotype was detected only a few times. This rearrangement joins TRBV3-1 to TRBJ1-5; 10 bases fit TRBD1. Unmatched junction bases numbered 7, after V lost 2 bases and J lost 6 bases. There are 16 residues in the CDR3. Germline CDR1 is LGHDT and CDR2 is YNNKEL (reference sequence). CDR3 loop: CASSQTGTGVGQPQHF. The CDR3, as DNA: TGTGCCAGCAGCCAAACCGGGACAGGGGTCGGTCAGCCCCAGCATTTT.

The chain's CDR3 is CASSYDRGRPNEQFF. The DNA for the CDR3 is TGTGCCAGCAGTTACGACAGGGGGCGCCCGAATGAGCAGTTCTTC. V gene TRBV6-5 combines with J gene TRBJ2-1; TRBD1 matches at 10 bases. Trimming cost V 2 bases and J 7 bases; bases outside gene matches: 5. The germline V gene encodes CDR1 MNHEY and CDR2 SVGAGI. The CDR3 runs 15 residues.

This clonotype was detected a few times. The chain links TRBV29-1 to TRBJ2-7; D ambiguous. CDR1 SQVTM and CDR2 ANQGSEA come from the germline V gene. The CDR3 sequence is 13 residues long. With 1 base removed from V and 3 bases from J, the gap between germline ends came to 10 bases. The CDR3 nucleotides are TGCAGCGTTGAAGGCGGTTCGGGCTACGAGCAGTACTTC. Protein sequence: CSVEGGSGYEQYF.

V gene TRBV7-8 combines with J gene TRBJ2-4; TRBD2 matches at 9 bases. The better agreement between TRBJ2-7 and the DNA end casts doubt on the J call. The V gene's germline CDR1 is SGHVS and CDR2 FQNEAQ. There are 14 residues in the CDR3. CDR3 DNA: TGTGCCAGCAGCTTAACTGGGACTAGCTCCGAGCAGTACTTC. This encodes CASSLTGTSSEQYF.

V usage is TRBV5-1 and J usage is TRBJ1-5, with TRBD1 as a possible D gene (5 bases). The ends were cut back, 0 bases at V and 0 bases at J, with 10 bases in the middle. This CDR3 is built from 16 residues. Germline values: CDR1 SGHRS, CDR2 YFSETQ. The CDR3 here is CASSLGGASSNQPQHF. CDR3 nucleotide sequence: TGCGCCAGCAGCTTGGGGGGCGCCAGTAGCAATCAGCCCCAGCATTTT.